This passage covers 21 T cell receptor beta chains from one sample sequenced in a study of T cell responses to AZD1222 COVID-19 vaccine. Method: immunoSEQ multiplex PCR; TCRdb's copy keeps in-frame clones and lacks some. The data hold under 150,000 clones, with about 91% observed a single time. The sequences come from peripheral blood, collected on day 0 of AZD1222 vaccination. These TCRs come from an adult in good health.

The chain employs TRBV27 and TRBJ2-1, with TRBD1 identical over 7 bases. The V segment lost 5 bases and the J segment 3 bases; nucleotides outside the gene matches: 7. This CDR3 comprises 15 residues. Germline V gene data show CDR1 as MNHEY and CDR2 as SMNVEV (reference sequence). The CDR3 protein is CASSPDRVSYNEQFF. CDR3 coding DNA: TGTGCCAGCAGTCCCGACAGGGTCAGCTACAATGAGCAGTTCTTC.

This clone was seen only once. The J gene is TRBJ2-7, the V gene TRBV5-1; 9 nucleotides agree with TRBD1. CDR1 is SGHRS, CDR2 YFSETQ, per germline. The CDR3 consists of 15 residues. V gave up 0 bases and J gave up 2 bases; unmatched junction bases: 3. CDR3 sequence reads: CASSLGQGVPYEQYF. The DNA for the CDR3 is TGCGCCAGCAGCTTGGGACAGGGGGTGCCCTACGAGCAGTACTTC. Using reference TRBV5-1 and TRBJ2-7 for the parts outside the CDR3, the full variable domain is KAGVTQTPRYLIKTRGQQVTLSCSPISGHRSVSWYQQTPGQGLQFLFEYFSETQRNKGNFPGRFSGRQFSNSRSEMNVSTLELGDSALYLCASSLGQGVPYEQYFGPGTRLTVT.

The gene calls are TRBV3-1 (or the pseudogene TRBV3-2) and TRBJ1-2; 8 bases agree with TRBD1. Trimming cost V 0 bases and J 3 bases; bases outside gene matches: 3. Germline V gene sequence: CDR1 LGHDT, CDR2 YNNKEL (reference sequence). This CDR3 has 15 residues. DNA of the CDR3: TGTGCCAGCAGCCAAGAAAGGGGACAGGACTATGGCTACACCTTC. Protein product: CASSQERGQDYGYTF.

This clone showed up just a few times. The gene calls are TRBV18 and TRBJ2-7, with D possibly TRBD2 on 6 matching bases. Germline V gene lookup returns CDR1 KGHSH and CDR2 LQKENI. Trimming cost V 2 bases and J 2 bases, with 10 bases left between them. The CDR3 contains 14 residues. The CDR3 loop reads CASSPAGGTYEQYF. CDR3 sequence (DNA): TGTGCCAGCTCACCAGCGGGCGGGACCTACGAGCAGTACTTC.

This chain joins TRBV25-1 and TRBJ2-7; no definite D call. Trimming pared 3 bases from V and 6 bases from J, leaving 3 bases between. Germline loops: CDR1 MGHDK, CDR2 SYGVNS. The CDR3 consists of 10 residues. CDR3 nucleotide sequence: TGTGCCAGCAGTGAGCTCGAGCAGTACTTC. This codes for CASSELEQYF.

This clone showed up just once. The V gene is TRBV4-2, the J gene TRBJ1-2, with 7 bases identical to TRBD1. Germline lookup yields CDR1 LGHNA and CDR2 YNFKEQ. The CDR3 runs 16 residues. The ends lost 3 bases at V and 8 bases at J; junction bases unmatched: 15. CDR3 in amino acids: CASSHGQAALWSGYTF. In DNA, the CDR3 is TGTGCCAGCAGCCACGGACAGGCCGCCCTTTGGAGCGGCTACACCTTC.

This chain links TRBV5-4 with TRBJ1-5; D remains ambiguous. The CDR3 length is 13 residues. Trimming shortened V by 2 bases and J by 4 bases, and 7 bases separated the two germline ends. Germline values: CDR1 SGHNT, CDR2 YYREEE (reference sequence). In nucleotides, the CDR3 is TGTGCCAGCAGCTTCGAAGGAAATCAGCCCCAGCATTTT. Protein product: CASSFEGNQPQHF. The full variable domain, rest sourced from reference TRBV5-4 and TRBJ1-5, is ETGVTQSPTHLIKTRGQQVTLRCSSQSGHNTVSWYQQALGQGPQFIFQYYREEENGRGNFPPRFSGLQFPNYSSELNVNALELDDSALYLCASSFEGNQPQHFGDGTRLSIL.

The chain has TRBV30 and TRBJ2-3, with 8 bases that match TRBD2. The CDR3 is 13 residues long. V was clipped by 0 bases and J by 4 bases; unmatched bases: 0. Germline loops: CDR1 GTSNPN, CDR2 SVGIG (reference sequence). CDR3 bases: TGTGCCTGGAGTGTAGCGGGGGCAGATACGCAGTATTTT. As protein: CAWSVAGADTQYF.

The rearrangement joins TRBV7-9 to TRBJ2-7; TRBD1 aligns across 8 bases. V lost 4 bases to trimming and J lost 6 bases; unmatched junction nucleotides: 8. The CDR3 is 14 residues long. Germline V CDR1 and CDR2: SEHNR, FQNEAQ (reference sequence). CDR3 protein: CASSSPTGDIEQYF. The CDR3 DNA reads as TGTGCCAGCAGCTCCCCGACAGGGGACATCGAGCAGTACTTC. The full variable domain, in which reference TRBV7-9 and TRBJ2-7 provide the parts outside the CDR3, is DTGVSQNPRHKITKRGQNVTFRCDPISEHNRLYWYRQTLGQGPEFLTYFQNEAQLEKSRLLSDRFSAERPKGSFSTLEIQRTEQGDSAMYLCASSSPTGDIEQYFGPGTRLTVT.

There are a few counts of this clone. V gene TRBV3-1 (or the pseudogene TRBV3-2) combines with J gene TRBJ2-1, with 7 nucleotides matching TRBD2. Per germline, CDR1 LGHDT and CDR2 YNNKEL (reference sequence). This CDR3 contains 13 residues. V lost 5 bases to trimming and J lost 12 bases; unmatched junction nucleotides: 10. Here the CDR3 reads CASSLSNGGGQFF. Here the CDR3 DNA reads TGTGCCAGCAGCTTAAGTAATGGCGGGGGGCAGTTCTTC.

V gene TRBV1 combines with J gene TRBJ1-4. TRBV1 is a listed pseudogene. The length of the CDR3 is 15 residues. This chain's CDR3 is CTSSPPDATNEKLFF. CDR3 bases: TGCACCAGCAGCCCCCCAGACGCAACTAATGAAAAACTGTTTTTT.

The chain links TRBV10-3 to TRBJ2-1, with D possibly being TRBD2 (7 bases). Germline CDR1 and CDR2: ENHRY and SYGVKD. The CDR3 has 15 residues. Trimming took off 8 bases at V and 0 bases at J, with 14 bases between the two ends. CDR3 protein: CAIRERDNSYNEQFF. The CDR3 DNA reads as TGTGCCATCCGGGAGCGGGACAACTCCTACAATGAGCAGTTCTTC.

The V and J genes are TRBV5-1 and TRBJ2-7; TRBD2 matches at 7 bases. This CDR3 comprises 14 residues. Germline-derived CDR1 and CDR2 are SGHRS and YFSETQ. V lost 4 bases to trimming and J lost 4 bases; unmatched junction nucleotides: 8. This CDR3 is CASSTPGGSYEQYF. CDR3 sequence (DNA): TGCGCCAGCAGCACCCCGGGGGGATCATACGAGCAGTACTTC.

This chain connects TRBV11-3 to TRBJ2-1; D is perhaps TRBD2 (6 bases). The V gene's germline CDR1 is SGHNT and CDR2 YENEEA. The CDR3 runs to 14 residues. Deletions cut 1 base from V and 6 bases from J, with 10 bases between. The CDR3 DNA reads as TGTGCCAGCAGCTTAGGGGCGGGAAGCAATGAGCAGTTCTTC. It specifies CASSLGAGSNEQFF.

The chain carries TRBV7-2 and TRBJ1-5, with no clear D. Deletions cut 1 base from V and 2 bases from J, with 9 bases between. Germline CDR1 reads SGHTA; CDR2 reads FQGNSA. CDR3 size: 15 residues. CDR3 amino acids: CASSLEGNGNQPQHF. Here the CDR3 DNA reads TGTGCCAGCAGCTTAGAGGGCAATGGCAATCAGCCCCAGCATTTT.

The chain combines TRBV14 with TRBJ1-2; D unclear. V was pared by 0 bases and J by 14 bases, with 7 bases between. The CDR3 is 10 residues long. CDR1 and CDR2 (germline): SGHDN, FVKESK. The CDR3 sequence: CASSQDPETF. CDR3 coding DNA: TGTGCCAGCAGCCAAGACCCGGAAACCTTC.

Of note for this clone: This same CDR3 is encoded by further DNA sequences in the sample. The chain has TRBV5-4 and TRBJ1-1; TRBD1 might be the D (5 bases). This CDR3 spans 13 amino acids. The V gene lost 5 bases and the J gene lost 1 base, with 9 bases spanning the gap. CDR1 SGHNT and CDR2 YYREEE come from the germline V gene (reference sequence). CDR3 region: CASSFDRNTEAFF. For the CDR3, the DNA is TGTGCCAGCAGTTTCGACAGGAACACTGAAGCTTTCTTT.

The chain couples TRBV2 to TRBJ2-7; D is perhaps TRBD2 (6 bases). This CDR3 contains 17 residues. Per the germline V gene, CDR1 is SNHLY and CDR2 is FYNNEI. V lost 8 bases and J lost 7, with 30 bases in between. For the CDR3, the DNA is TGTGCCAGCTGGGGCGGGAATGAGGAAAGAGGAATCAATGAGCAGTACTTC. Translation: CASWGGNEERGINEQYF.

CDR3 DNA: TGTGCCAGCAGCTACGGTTGGAAAGGCACAGATACGCAGTATTTT. Protein sequence: CASSYGWKGTDTQYF. The V call is TRBV7-2, the J call TRBJ2-3; no firm D call. CDR3 length: 15 residues. The germline V gene has CDR1 SGHTA and CDR2 FQGNSA. Trimming left V 4 bases short and J 1 base short, with 12 bases between.

The genes are TRBV19 and TRBJ1-1; maybe TRBD1 (6 bases). Looked up from germline, CDR1 is LNHDA and CDR2 is SQIVND (reference sequence). Trimming stripped 3 bases from V and 3 bases from J, with 17 bases between. CDR3 length: 16 residues. The CDR3 DNA reads as TGTGCCAGTAGTATCGGGGGGCTGGAGGTTGACACTGAAGCTTTCTTT. This codes for CASSIGGLEVDTEAFF.

Worth noting for this clone: Other DNA sequences in the sample encode the same CDR3. The CDR3 nucleotides are TGTGCCAGCAGCCAAGGGGGCGAGCAGTACTTC. The encoded protein is CASSQGGEQYF. This chain connects TRBV3-1 (or the pseudogene TRBV3-2) to TRBJ2-7; D ambiguous. Per the germline V gene, CDR1 is LGHDT and CDR2 is YNNKEL (reference sequence). CDR3 length equals 11 residues. The V end was cut by 1 base, the J end by 6 bases, with 4 bases between.